One sample yielded the 18 T cell receptor beta chains listed below, sequenced in a study of blood T cell repertoires in COVID-19. Clones were read by immunoSEQ multiplex PCR, and TCRdb kept only the in-frame ones, dropping some. The table shows about 300,000 clones, with around 85% occurring only once. The material sequenced was PBMCs or T cells enriched from blood (not recorded which). These receptors were collected from a woman younger than 45 who had been exposed to COVID-19.

This rearrangement joins TRBV19 to TRBJ2-7; D is ambiguous. V dropped 4 bases and J dropped 3 bases, with 10 bases sitting between them. The germline V gene has CDR1 LNHDA and CDR2 SQIVND (reference sequence). The CDR3 contains 13 residues. This chain's CDR3 is CASSNNLLYEQYF. The CDR3 nucleotides are TGTGCCAGTAGTAACAACCTCCTCTACGAGCAGTACTTC.

The gene calls are TRBV30 and TRBJ1-4; D call uncertain. The CDR3 is 16 amino acids. Germline values: CDR1 GTSNPN, CDR2 SVGIG (reference sequence). V lost 5 bases to trimming and J lost 7 bases, with 23 bases between them. The CDR3 nucleotides are TGTGCCTGGGCCTTGGGAGGTGGCGGTTATGGTGAAAAACTGTTTTTT. Its protein is CAWALGGGGYGEKLFF.

The V call is TRBV5-6, the J call TRBJ1-2, with a tentative D call TRBD1 (5 bases). Between the trimmed V and J ends, which lost 6 bases and 8 bases, there was a span of 14 bases. The V gene's germline CDR1 is SGHDT and CDR2 YYEEEE. The CDR3 runs 12 residues. The chain's CDR3 is CASIFQGGGYTF. The CDR3, as DNA: TGTGCCAGCATTTTCCAGGGAGGCGGCTACACCTTC. Full variable domain (rest looked up from reference TRBV5-6 and TRBJ1-2): DAGVTQSPTHLIKTRGQQVTLRCSPKSGHDTVSWYQQALGQGPQFIFQYYEEEERQRGNFPDRFSGHQFPNYSSELNVNALLLGDSALYLCASIFQGGGYTFGSGTRLTVV.

This clone was counted a single time. V usage is TRBV15 and J usage is TRBJ2-7; 8 positions match TRBD1. The CDR3 has 12 amino acids. The V gene end was trimmed by 8 bases and the J gene end by 3 bases; junction bases not matched to a gene: 3. Germline CDR1 LNHNV, CDR2 YYDKDF (reference sequence). CDR3 residues: CATGQGLYEQYF. CDR3 nucleotides: TGTGCCACCGGACAGGGTCTCTACGAGCAGTACTTC.

This chain links TRBV28 with TRBJ2-3; 9 bases agree with TRBD1. Germline V gene data show CDR1 as MDHEN and CDR2 as SYDVKM. The V segment lost 6 bases and the J segment 0 bases; nucleotides outside the gene matches: 13. The CDR3 consists of 18 residues. The CDR3 sequence: CASSGQGLGRRSTDTQYF. The CDR3 DNA is TGTGCCAGCAGCGGACAGGGGCTCGGGAGACGGAGCACAGATACGCAGTATTTT.

The chain is built from TRBV6-2 or TRBV6-3 and TRBJ1-1, with D possibly matching TRBD1 (6 bases). This CDR3 region has 14 residues. In germline, CDR1 is MNHEY, CDR2 SVGEGT. The V gene lost 6 bases and the J gene lost 6 bases, with 17 bases spanning the gap. The CDR3 DNA is TGTGCCAGCAGCCTCAAGGGGGGGCGAGCTGAAGCTTTCTTT. It codes for CASSLKGGRAEAFF.

The chain uses TRBV9 and TRBJ1-5; perhaps TRBD1 as D (5 bases). This CDR3 comprises 15 residues. Trimming took 0 bases from V and 4 from J, leaving 11 bases between them. CDR1 SGDLS and CDR2 YYNGEE come from the germline V gene. The CDR3 here is CASSVAAGTNQPQHF. In nucleotides, the CDR3 is TGTGCCAGCAGCGTAGCGGCAGGGACTAATCAGCCCCAGCATTTT.

The V and J genes are TRBV7-9 and TRBJ2-5; weak D call: TRBD1 (6 bases). CDR1 SEHNR and CDR2 FQNEAQ come from the germline V gene (reference sequence). This CDR3 has 14 residues. V was clipped by 6 bases and J by 4 bases, with 15 bases between them. CDR3 protein: CASSHPGQRETQYF. CDR3 DNA: TGTGCCAGCAGTCATCCCGGACAGAGAGAGACCCAGTACTTC. Complete variable domain (other parts from reference TRBV7-9 and TRBJ2-5): DTGVSQNPRHKITKRGQNVTFRCDPISEHNRLYWYRQTLGQGPEFLTYFQNEAQLEKSRLLSDRFSAERPKGSFSTLEIQRTEQGDSAMYLCASSHPGQRETQYFGPGTRLLVL.

V gene TRBV9 combines with J gene TRBJ1-5, with D possibly matching TRBD1 (5 bases). The CDR3 contains 15 residues. Per germline, CDR1 SGDLS and CDR2 YYNGEE. The ends were cut back, 3 bases at V and 6 bases at J, with 16 bases in the middle. In nucleotides, the CDR3 is TGTGCCAGCAGCGCGGCCGGGGGGATAGGTCAGCCCCAGCATTTT. This translates into CASSAAGGIGQPQHF. Full variable domain (missing parts from reference TRBV9 and TRBJ1-5): DSGVTQTPKHLITATGQRVTLRCSPRSGDLSVYWYQQSLDQGLQFLIQYYNGEERAKGNILERFSAQQFPDLHSELNLSSLELGDSALYFCASSAAGGIGQPQHFGDGTRLSIL.

The V call is TRBV25-1, the J call TRBJ2-1, with TRBD2 identical over 11 bases. V was pared by 3 bases and J by 8 bases, with 6 bases of the junction left unmatched. The CDR3 length is 15 residues. Germline V gives CDR1 MGHDK, CDR2 SYGVNS. This CDR3 reads CASSDVLAGGDEQFF. The DNA for the CDR3 is TGTGCCAGCAGTGACGTCCTAGCGGGAGGCGATGAGCAGTTCTTC.

The V gene is TRBV6-4, the J gene TRBJ1-2, with unresolved D. Germline CDR1 MRHNA, CDR2 SNTAGT. The CDR3 totals 13 residues. V was shortened by 4 bases and J by 0 bases, with 6 bases between the two germline ends. CDR3 amino acids: CASSVSANYGYTF. CDR3 sequence (DNA): TGTGCCAGCAGTGTTTCAGCTAACTATGGCTACACCTTC.

This clone was picked up one time. The V and J genes are TRBV19 and TRBJ2-3; 10 positions match TRBD1. Trimming removed 6 bases from V and 5 bases from J; junction bases left unmatched: 8. This CDR3 region has 15 residues. In germline, CDR1 is LNHDA, CDR2 SQIVND (reference sequence). CDR3 loop: CASRTGTGVRDTQYF. The CDR3 DNA reads TGTGCCAGTAGAACCGGGACAGGGGTAAGAGATACGCAGTATTTT.

The rearrangement links TRBV7-3 to TRBJ2-1, with D perhaps matching TRBD2 (5 bases). Looked up from germline, CDR1 is SGHTA and CDR2 is FQGTGA. The CDR3 extends over 16 amino acids. Trimming left V 1 base short and J 0 bases short, with 10 bases between. The CDR3 sequence is CASSLRRGSSYNEQFF. DNA for the CDR3: TGTGCCAGCAGCTTAAGGAGAGGGAGCTCCTACAATGAGCAGTTCTTC.

The V call is TRBV12-3 or TRBV12-4, the J call TRBJ1-2; TRBD1 is a possible D gene (5 bases). The CDR3 sequence is 13 residues long. V was cut by 6 bases and J by 2 bases, with 10 bases left in between. DNA for the CDR3: TGTGCCAGCAGCCTGGAGGGGAACTATGGCTACACCTTC. Residues: CASSLEGNYGYTF.

The J gene is TRBJ2-2, the V gene TRBV19; tentative D call: TRBD1 (6 bases). V was trimmed by 3 bases and J by 15 bases, leaving 14 bases between them. In germline, CDR1 is LNHDA, CDR2 SQIVND (reference sequence). The CDR3 is 12 amino acids. The CDR3 DNA sequence: TGTGCCAGTAGTATCCCCCCTAGACAGGTGTTTTTT. The encoded protein is CASSIPPRQVFF.

The V gene is TRBV19, the J gene TRBJ1-2; 10 nucleotides line up with TRBD1. Germline CDR1 is LNHDA and CDR2 is SQIVND (reference sequence). Trimming took 8 bases from V and 0 from J; bases not matched to a gene: 6. The CDR3 has 15 amino acids. The CDR3 sequence is CASRLGQGTNYGYTF. The CDR3 nucleotides are TGTGCCAGTCGTCTGGGACAGGGGACTAACTATGGCTACACCTTC.

Concerning this clone itself: Other DNA sequences from this sample encode an identical CDR3 as well. This chain links TRBV28 with TRBJ1-4, with a possible D match to TRBD1 (6 bases). The CDR3 covers 14 residues. Per germline, CDR1 MDHEN and CDR2 SYDVKM. Between the trimmed V and J ends, which lost 4 bases and 5 bases, there was a span of 11 bases. In nucleotides, the CDR3 is TGTGCCAGCAGTTCCGGGACACCGAATGAAAAACTGTTTTTT. Protein sequence: CASSSGTPNEKLFF.

The rearrangement joins TRBV6-5 to TRBJ2-3; TRBD1 might be the D (6 bases). V shed 8 bases and J shed 3 bases, with 12 bases lying between them. CDR1 and CDR2 (germline): MNHEY, SVGAGI. The CDR3 is 13 amino acids. The chain's CDR3 is CASGGRNTDTQYF. The CDR3 DNA follows: TGTGCCAGCGGGGGCAGAAATACAGATACGCAGTATTTT.